Following are 14 T cell receptor beta chains from one sample sequenced in a study of cytomegalovirus exposure and HLA in healthy donors (dated by TCRdb to about 2017). The library was built by means of the immunoSEQ multiplex PCR assay. For the multiplex PCR, a mixture combining 60 forward primers for TCR Vbeta segments and 13 reverse primers for TCR Jbeta segments was used. TCRdb retrieved this table from immuneACCESS and kept in-frame rearrangements only. Not all clones are present; in checked studies, unresolved V genes account for under half, and no reason is known for the remainder. The sample table contains over 85,000 clones; only one count was recorded for roughly 80% of them. Clones ranked in the top ten supply 2.5% to 3% of the sample. The sequenced sample consisted of PBMCs. The receptors stem from a man in his forties or fifties in good health and CMV-seronegative.

The chain couples TRBV7-9 to TRBJ1-1; no clear D gene. Trimming removed 5 bases at V and 1 base at J, with 8 bases between. Germline V gene data show CDR1 as SEHNR and CDR2 as FQNEAQ (reference sequence). CDR3 length: 13 amino acids. CDR3 region: CASSNLRNTEAFF. CDR3 coding DNA: TGTGCCAGCAGCAACCTCAGGAACACTGAAGCTTTCTTT.

The rearrangement links TRBV7-3 to TRBJ1-1; D perhaps matches TRBD1 (6 bases). Trimming cost V 5 bases and J 5 bases, with 18 bases left between them. The CDR3 totals 15 residues. Germline V CDR1 and CDR2: SGHTA, FQGTGA. CDR3 nucleotide sequence: TGTGCCAGCAGCCAGAACGGGGGGGCTGGGACTGAAGCTTTCTTT. This encodes CASSQNGGAGTEAFF.

The chain couples TRBV19 to TRBJ2-7; 9 nucleotides align to TRBD1. The CDR3 totals 16 residues. CDR1 and CDR2 (germline): LNHDA, SQIVND (reference sequence). Trimming at V came to 3 bases and at J to 3 bases, leaving 9 bases not matched to a gene. CDR3 nucleotides: TGTGCCAGTAGTATTTGGACAGGGGCCGCCCGCTACGAGCAGTACTTC. This codes for CASSIWTGAARYEQYF. The full variable domain, in which reference TRBV19 and TRBJ2-7 provide the parts outside the CDR3, is DGGITQSPKYLFRKEGQNVTLSCEQNLNHDAMYWYRQDPGQGLRLIYYSQIVNDFQKGDIAEGYSVSREKKESFPLTVTSAQKNPTAFYLCASSIWTGAARYEQYFGPGTRLTVT.

This chain joins TRBV15 and TRBJ1-1; 7 nucleotides align to TRBD1. Germline trimming cut 0 bases from V and 4 bases from J; bases unmatched to any gene: 2. CDR1 is LNHNV and CDR2 is YYDKDF in the germline V gene (reference sequence). CDR3 length equals 14 residues. The CDR3 region is CATSREGTVTEAFF. The CDR3 nucleotides are TGTGCCACCAGCAGAGAAGGGACAGTCACTGAAGCTTTCTTT.

A few counts support this clone. At one end, the junction sequence differs from germline, possibly due to a read error. V usage is TRBV12-5 and J usage is TRBJ1-1; maybe TRBD1 (6 bases). Germline V gene sequence: CDR1 LGHNT, CDR2 FRNRAP. The CDR3 runs to 11 residues. CDR3 bases: TGTGCCAGTGGTTTGATAAGGGGGGCTTTCTTT. It yields the protein CASGLIRGAFF.

V is TRBV27 and J is TRBJ2-5; TRBD1 matches 9 bases. The CDR3 is made up of 13 amino acids. The V segment lost 2 bases and the J segment 6 bases; nucleotides outside the gene matches: 1. Germline CDR1 and CDR2: MNHEY and SMNVEV (reference sequence). CDR3 loop: CASSLGQGQTQYF. The CDR3 nucleotides read TGTGCCAGCAGTTTAGGACAGGGGCAGACCCAGTACTTC.

This CDR3 is CASARQGGDNEQFF. CDR3 nucleotide sequence: TGCGCCAGCGCAAGACAGGGGGGAGACAATGAGCAGTTCTTC. The rearrangement links TRBV5-1 to TRBJ2-1; 9 bases map to TRBD1. Germline CDR1 and CDR2: SGHRS and YFSETQ. The V gene end was trimmed by 7 bases and the J gene end by 5 bases; junction bases not matched to a gene: 7. The CDR3 loop spans 14 amino acids.

This rearrangement joins TRBV5-1 to TRBJ2-1; perhaps TRBD1 as D (6 bases). The CDR3 is 13 residues long. The V end lost 5 bases, the J end lost 3 bases, and 9 bases lay between the germline ends. The V gene's germline CDR1 is SGHRS and CDR2 YFSETQ. The CDR3 reads CASSRGIYNEQFF. For the CDR3, the DNA is TGCGCCAGCAGTAGGGGGATCTACAATGAGCAGTTCTTC. The full variable domain, its missing parts supplied by reference TRBV5-1 and TRBJ2-1, is KAGVTQTPRYLIKTRGQQVTLSCSPISGHRSVSWYQQTPGQGLQFLFEYFSETQRNKGNFPGRFSGRQFSNSRSEMNVSTLELGDSALYLCASSRGIYNEQFFGPGTRLTVL.

The chain uses TRBV11-3 and TRBJ2-2; the match to TRBD1 covers 11 bases. The CDR3 extends over 16 amino acids. V trimming: 5 bases; J trimming: 0 bases; junction bases outside the gene matches: 2. CDR1 is SGHNT, CDR2 YENEEA, per germline. Here the CDR3 DNA reads TGTGCCAGCAGCCCGGGACAGGGGGCGAACACCGGGGAGCTGTTTTTT. Translating gives CASSPGQGANTGELFF.

This clone was counted once. The chain combines TRBV7-9 with TRBJ1-1; D may be TRBD1 (5 bases). The CDR3 is 15 residues long. Germline CDR1 reads SEHNR; CDR2 reads FQNEAQ (reference sequence). The germline V and J ends were trimmed by 5 bases and 0 bases, with 13 bases remaining between them. CDR3 DNA sequence: TGTGCCAGCAGCCTTAGTACAGGTGTGAACACTGAAGCTTTCTTT. Protein product: CASSLSTGVNTEAFF. Supplemented by reference TRBV7-9 and TRBJ1-1, the full variable domain reads DTGVSQNPRHKITKRGQNVTFRCDPISEHNRLYWYRQTLGQGPEFLTYFQNEAQLEKSRLLSDRFSAERPKGSFSTLEIQRTEQGDSAMYLCASSLSTGVNTEAFFGQGTRLTVV.

The CDR3 DNA reads as TGTGCCAGCAGCCTTGGGACTAACTGGGGTACGCAGTATTTT. Translating it yields CASSLGTNWGTQYF. The chain has TRBV14 and TRBJ2-3; 7 nucleotides line up with TRBD2. Losses at the gene ends were 4 bases for V and 8 bases for J; bases not matched to a gene: 9. This CDR3 has 14 residues. Germline-derived CDR1 and CDR2 are SGHDN and FVKESK.

V is TRBV27 and J is TRBJ1-2, with 8 bases aligning to TRBD1. The CDR3 has 15 residues. CDR1 and CDR2 from the germline V gene are MNHEY and SMNVEV (reference sequence). V gave up 3 bases and J gave up 4 bases; unmatched junction bases: 7. The CDR3 loop reads CASSLVRGLVYGYTF. The CDR3 DNA is TGTGCCAGCAGTTTGGTCAGGGGGCTCGTCTATGGCTACACCTTC.

The chain employs TRBV18 and TRBJ2-7; D is unresolved. The germline V gene encodes CDR1 KGHSH and CDR2 LQKENI. The V gene lost 5 bases and the J gene lost 2 bases, with 7 bases spanning the gap. This CDR3 is built from 12 residues. CDR3 in DNA: TGTGCCAGCTCAGGCGACACCTACGAGCAGTACTTC. Its protein product is CASSGDTYEQYF.

The chain is built from TRBV10-3 and TRBJ1-2; no definite D call. The V and J ends lost 4 bases and 1 base respectively, with 13 bases between them. The CDR3 runs to 15 residues. Looked up from germline, CDR1 is ENHRY and CDR2 is SYGVKD. CDR3 DNA sequence: TGTGCCATCAGTGCTGATAACAGATTTAACTATGGCTACACCTTC. It encodes CAISADNRFNYGYTF.